The present T cell receptor (beta chain) was sequenced within a study of shared clonotypes between healthy human individuals. About this clone itself: This sample also contains other DNA sequences that code for the same CDR3.

Terminally differentiated effector memory CD45RA+ cells were excluded from the naive CD8 cells, which were CD45RO-negative and positively selected for CCR7. Only in-frame clones appear in the TCRdb table, and some are missing; sequencing was by immunoSEQ multiplex PCR. This table has over 800,000 clones, almost 95% appearing once. Per germline, CDR1 SEHNR and CDR2 FQNEAQ (reference sequence). V was trimmed by 1 base and J by 4 bases, leaving 8 bases between them. CDR3 length: 14 residues. The source material was naive CD8+ T cells sorted from blood. This sequence originates from a man in his thirties or forties in good health. The chain employs TRBV7-9 and TRBJ2-1, with D hard to call. The CDR3 loop is CASSLVLGYNEQFF. The CDR3 DNA follows: TGTGCCAGCAGCTTAGTTCTAGGGTACAATGAGCAGTTCTTC.